These 13 T cell receptor beta chains were sequenced from one sample in a study of control samples from healthy donors and cancer patients (TCRdb year 2020). Libraries were built with the immunoSEQ multiplex PCR assay. As stored in TCRdb, this immuneACCESS dataset retains in-frame rearrangements with V and J assigned. A fraction of the clones does not appear; measured against another copy, unresolved V genes explain less than half of the discrepancy, and the remainder lacks a known reason. The sample's records list about 190,000 clones. Around 2% of the sample goes to the ten largest clones. Source material: blood. These receptors were taken from a woman under 40 in good health.

The chain uses TRBV7-2 and TRBJ1-5; no definite D call. CDR1 is SGHTA and CDR2 is FQGNSA in the germline V gene. The length of the CDR3 is 13 residues. Deletions cut 0 bases from V and 7 bases from J, with 7 bases between. CDR3 sequence reads: CASSLAQFQPQHF. Written as DNA, the CDR3 is TGTGCCAGCAGCTTAGCACAGTTCCAGCCCCAGCATTTT.

V and J are TRBV4-1 and TRBJ1-4; D is possibly TRBD1 (6 bases). CDR1 and CDR2 (germline): MGHRA, YSYEKL. Deletions cut 1 base from V and 4 bases from J, with 10 bases between. The CDR3 is 15 residues long. CDR3 nucleotides: TGCGCCAGCAGCCAAGGAGGGGGGGGTAATGAAAAACTGTTTTTT. Residues: CASSQGGGGNEKLFF.

This rearrangement joins TRBV4-1 to TRBJ1-2; perhaps TRBD1 as D (6 bases). The CDR3 covers 14 residues. Germline values: CDR1 MGHRA, CDR2 YSYEKL. V lost 4 bases, J lost 8 bases, and 17 bases lay in between. The CDR3 is CASSPRRGAGGYTF. The CDR3 DNA reads TGCGCCAGCAGCCCGAGGCGGGGGGCGGGCGGCTACACCTTC.

This chain connects TRBV10-3 to TRBJ1-1; D is unclear. The CDR3 loop spans 12 amino acids. Deletions cut 0 bases from V and 8 bases from J, with 7 bases between. CDR1 and CDR2 (germline): ENHRY, SYGVKD. The CDR3 reads CAISESQSEAFF. The CDR3 coding sequence is TGTGCCATCAGTGAGTCACAGTCGGAAGCTTTCTTT.

In DNA, the CDR3 is TGTGCCATCAGTGATTACGGCAGGGGGTCAACTAATGAAAAACTGTTTTTT. Its translation: CAISDYGRGSTNEKLFF. This chain connects TRBV10-3 to TRBJ1-4; 7 bases are a match to TRBD1. CDR1 is ENHRY, CDR2 SYGVKD, per germline. V was clipped by 3 bases and J by 0 bases; unmatched bases: 7. The CDR3 loop spans 17 amino acids.

The genes are TRBV28 and TRBJ1-1; the D is unclear. V shed 5 bases and J shed 7 bases, with 17 bases lying between them. CDR3 length: 14 amino acids. Looked up from germline, CDR1 is MDHEN and CDR2 is SYDVKM. This chain's CDR3 is CASSGLPHRSEAFF. The CDR3 DNA follows: TGTGCCAGCAGTGGGTTGCCCCACCGAAGTGAAGCTTTCTTT. The entire variable domain, with the rest obtained from reference TRBV28 and TRBJ1-1, is as follows: DVKVTQSSRYLVKRTGEKVFLECVQDMDHENMFWYRQDPGLGLRLIYFSYDVKMKEKGDIPEGYSVSREKKERFSLILESASTNQTSMYLCASSGLPHRSEAFFGQGTRLTVV.

The chain couples TRBV5-6 to TRBJ2-1; TRBD1 aligns across 7 bases. The J segment lost 5 bases and the V segment lost 3 bases, leaving 2 bases of the junction unmatched. This CDR3 contains 13 residues. Germline values: CDR1 SGHDT, CDR2 YYEEEE. Written as DNA, the CDR3 is TGTGCCAGCAGCTGGACAGGACACAATGAGCAGTTCTTC. Its translation: CASSWTGHNEQFF.

The chain couples TRBV7-3 to TRBJ2-2; no definite D call. The germline V gene encodes CDR1 SGHTA and CDR2 FQGTGA. Deletions cut 4 bases from V and 6 bases from J, with 12 bases between. This CDR3 is built from 14 residues. This CDR3 reads CASSSGSRSGELFF. The CDR3 DNA sequence: TGTGCCAGCAGCTCTGGTTCTCGTTCCGGGGAGCTGTTTTTT.

This chain's CDR3 is CASSYLTGAYEQYF. In DNA, the CDR3 is TGTGCCAGCAGTTATTTGACAGGGGCCTACGAGCAGTACTTC. The chain carries TRBV6-2 or TRBV6-3 and TRBJ2-7; TRBD1 aligns across 8 bases. V lost 3 bases, J lost 2 bases, and 3 bases stayed unmatched. This CDR3 has 14 amino acids. Germline V lookup: CDR1 MNHEY, CDR2 SVGEGT.

CDR3 in amino acids: CASIDSGSYNSPLHF. The CDR3 region has the DNA TGTGCCAGTATTGACAGCGGCTCCTATAATTCACCCCTCCACTTT. V is TRBV19 and J is TRBJ1-6; the D gene is possibly TRBD1 (5 bases). CDR1 LNHDA and CDR2 SQIVND come from the germline V gene (reference sequence). The CDR3 runs 15 residues. Trimming cost V 7 bases and J 0 bases, with 10 bases left between them.

The V gene is TRBV10-1, the J gene TRBJ1-1, with a tentative D call TRBD1 (6 bases). The germline V gene encodes CDR1 WNHNN and CDR2 SYGVQD (reference sequence). This CDR3 is 13 amino acids long. Trimming left V 7 bases short and J 5 bases short, with 14 bases between. CDR3 region: CASTQGQGTEAFF. The DNA of the CDR3 is TGCGCCAGCACCCAGGGGCAGGGGACTGAAGCTTTCTTT.

The gene calls are TRBV7-8 and TRBJ1-2; no clear D. The CDR3 sequence is 13 residues long. Trimming took off 4 bases at V and 2 bases at J, with 8 bases between the two ends. Germline V lookup: CDR1 SGHVS, CDR2 FQNEAQ. DNA for the CDR3: TGTGCCAGCAGCTCTATATTGAACTATGGCTACACCTTC. Its protein product is CASSSILNYGYTF. Variable domain in full (rest from reference TRBV7-8 and TRBJ1-2): GAGVSQSPRYKVAKRGQDVALRCDPISGHVSLFWYQQALGQGPEFLTYFQNEAQLDKSGLPSDRFFAERPEGSVSTLKIQRTQQEDSAVYLCASSSILNYGYTFGSGTRLTVV.

The J gene is TRBJ1-5, the V gene TRBV4-1, with D unclear. Germline V gene sequence: CDR1 MGHRA, CDR2 YSYEKL. The V gene lost 1 base and the J gene lost 0 bases, with 7 bases spanning the gap. The CDR3 runs to 15 residues. The CDR3 DNA reads as TGCGCCAGCAGCCAAGTACCGTATAGCAATCAGCCCCAGCATTTT. It is translated as CASSQVPYSNQPQHF.